One and the same sample provided the 14 T cell receptor beta chains below, sequenced in a study of breast tumors, draining lymph nodes, adjacent tissues. TCRdb fed the multiplex PCR reads into MiXCR, producing one record per CDR3 protein. The repertoire holds roughly 100,000 distinct CDR3 sequences, roughly 33% seen once, with approximately 5.2% in the top ten. Breast cancer patients provided tissue from their axillary draining lymph nodes. The specimen sequenced was axillary lymph node tissue. The receptors shown here come from a female donor with breast cancer. Some clones in this sample may be carry-over from other donors' samples.

In this sample, this clonotype turned up many times. The chain joins TRBV6-5 to TRBJ2-3; TRBD2 matches 9 bases. Trimming took 6 bases from V and 4 from J; bases not matched to a gene: 2. CDR1 is MNHEY, CDR2 SVGAGI, per germline. The CDR3 has 13 residues. This chain's CDR3 is CASRRGGPDTQYF. The DNA of the CDR3 is TGTGCCAGCAGGCGGGGGGGCCCAGATACGCAGTATTTT.

The chain is built from TRBV7-6 and TRBJ2-5; unclear D gene. Germline V gene lookup returns CDR1 SGHVS and CDR2 FNYEAQ. The CDR3 is made up of 15 amino acids. V was pared by 5 bases and J by 5 bases, with 18 bases between. The CDR3 protein is CASSPPPGPQETQYF. CDR3 sequence (DNA): TGTGCCAGCAGCCCCCCCCCAGGACCACAGGAGACCCAGTACTTC.

The chain couples TRBV28 to TRBJ1-1; 7 bases map to TRBD1. The CDR3 is made up of 16 amino acids. CDR1 MDHEN and CDR2 SYDVKM come from the germline V gene. V was clipped by 6 bases and J by 1 base; unmatched bases: 11. The CDR3, as DNA: TGTGCCAGCAGGGGGCCGCCAGGGGGAGGGAACACTGAAGCTTTCTTT. This encodes CASRGPPGGGNTEAFF.

This clonotype was counted many times. The gene calls are TRBV16 and TRBJ2-1; 7 nucleotides match TRBD2. V shed 1 base, J shed 6 bases, and the junction held 3 bases outside the gene matches. The CDR3 consists of 14 residues. Germline loops: CDR1 KGHSY, CDR2 FQNENV. Here the CDR3 DNA reads TGTGCCAGCAGCCAATTCACGGGGGGCAATGAGCAGTTCTTC. This encodes CASSQFTGGNEQFF.

This clonotype was seen repeatedly, ten times or more. The rearrangement links TRBV29-1 to TRBJ2-1; 8 bases map to TRBD2. This CDR3 comprises 17 residues. Losses at the gene ends were 4 bases for V and 9 bases for J; bases not matched to a gene: 20. The germline V gene has CDR1 SQVTM and CDR2 ANQGSEA. CDR3: CSVAVRGTSGTYFEQFF. CDR3 nucleotide sequence: TGCAGCGTTGCGGTCAGGGGAACTAGCGGTACCTACTTTGAGCAGTTCTTC.

In its sample, this clonotype was seen many times. This chain links TRBV20-1 with TRBJ2-7; a possible D gene is TRBD1 (5 bases). The germline gives CDR1 DFQATT, CDR2 SNEGSKA (reference sequence). Trimming left V 1 base short and J 2 bases short, with 15 bases between. CDR3 length equals 15 residues. For the CDR3, the DNA is TGCAGTGCTAGAGTGCTAATGGACACAGCCTACGAGCAGTACTTC. This codes for CSARVLMDTAYEQYF.

This clonotype was counted ten times or more. The gene calls are TRBV6-1 and TRBJ1-5, with D uncertain. The CDR3 is 13 amino acids. The germline V gene has CDR1 MNHNS and CDR2 SASEGT. The V gene lost 6 bases and the J gene lost 0 bases, with 6 bases spanning the gap. CDR3 DNA sequence: TGTGCCAGCAGCACTCTTAGCAATCAGCCCCAGCATTTT. Translating it yields CASSTLSNQPQHF.

For this clonotype: The DNA is omitted, as the CDR3 cannot be located on it reliably, and the CDR3 follows TCRdb's listing. The chain recombines TRBV29-1 with TRBJ1-2. CDR1 SQVTM and CDR2 ANQGSEA come from the germline V gene. The CDR3 length equals 13 residues, ends included. CDR3 loop: CSVASGTSPTNTF.

This clonotype was observed at least ten times. V gene TRBV5-1 combines with J gene TRBJ2-5; D might be TRBD2 (5 bases). Deletions cut 0 bases from V and 5 bases from J, with 14 bases between. The CDR3 runs 15 residues. Germline V gene lookup returns CDR1 SGHRS and CDR2 YFSETQ. CDR3 bases: TGCGCCAGCAGCTTGGCAGCGACTAATCACGAGACCCAGTACTTC. Protein product: CASSLAATNHETQYF.

This chain uses TRBV3-1 with TRBJ2-3, with D possibly being TRBD2 (7 bases). Germline V gives CDR1 LGHDT, CDR2 YNNKEL (reference sequence). The CDR3 is 17 residues long. V was trimmed by 0 bases and J by 3 bases, leaving 16 bases between them. In DNA form, the CDR3 reads TGTGCCAGCAGCCAAGATCGAGGGGGGGAGGGGACAGATACGCAGTATTTT. Translated: CASSQDRGGEGTDTQYF.

With regard to this clonotype: A much larger clone differs by one base, so this may be a read error. The chain has TRBV6-6 and TRBJ1-5; the D gene is possibly TRBD1 (6 bases). V was shortened by 5 bases and J by 4 bases, with 18 bases between the two germline ends. The CDR3 is made up of 16 amino acids. CDR1 MNHNY and CDR2 SVGAGI come from the germline V gene (reference sequence). This CDR3 is CASSRALRDKNQPQHF. CDR3 coding DNA: TGTGCCAGCAGTAGGGCTCTCCGGGACAAAAATCAGCCCCAGCATTTT.

The V and J genes are TRBV2 and TRBJ1-2; tentative D call: TRBD1 (6 bases). V was cut by 5 bases and J by 8 bases, with 15 bases left in between. The CDR3 is 13 amino acids. The germline V gene encodes CDR1 SNHLY and CDR2 FYNNEI. The CDR3: CASSSGQQEGYTF. CDR3 nucleotide sequence: TGTGCCAGCAGTTCCGGACAGCAGGAGGGCTACACCTTC.

The chain has TRBV12-3 or TRBV12-4 and TRBJ2-3, with D unresolved. The CDR3 has 14 residues. Trimming stripped 4 bases from V and 0 bases from J, with 8 bases between. The CDR3 DNA reads as TGTGCCAGCAGTTCGTTTGGGAGCACAGATACGCAGTATTTT. Translated, it gives CASSSFGSTDTQYF.

A remark on this clonotype: Mismatch with germline at one junction end may stem from a read error. The CDR3 DNA reads TGTGCCAGCAGCTTGTCCAAGCCGCTATACAATGAGCAGTTCTTT. This gives the protein CASSLSKPLYNEQFF. The chain carries TRBV5-6 and TRBJ2-1; no clear D. Germline values: CDR1 SGHDT, CDR2 YYEEEE. The CDR3 loop spans 15 amino acids.